This TCR beta chain stems from a study of CD8 T cells in ankylosing spondylitis. In germline, CDR1 is DFQATT, CDR2 SNEGSKA (reference sequence). The CDR3 contains 12 residues. Via MiXCR, TCRdb re-called the 5' RACE reads, giving one row per CDR3 protein. The data show about 270,000 distinct CDR3 sequences, 32% seen once. Sequenced input: blood, either unsorted or a sorted T cell fraction (not recorded which). The V and J genes are TRBV20-1 and TRBJ2-5; D possibly uses TRBD1 or TRBD2 (5 bases each). The receptor's source is a male donor with ankylosing spondylitis or in good health (not recorded which). The CDR3 sequence: CTPGHLQETQYF. Here the CDR3 DNA reads TGCACCCCGGGGCATCTCCAAGAGACCCAGTACTTC.